Each of the 3 T cell receptor beta chains below was sequenced from the same sample in a study of blood T cell repertoires in COVID-19. This table comes from immunoSEQ multiplex PCR, and its TCRdb copy is limited to in-frame clones, with some not included. The profile shows 90,000 to 120,000 clones, 70% to 90% of them singletons. Sample: peripheral blood. The receptors were gathered from a woman in her fifties or sixties with acute or convalescent COVID-19.

J is TRBJ2-1 and V is TRBV28, with 12 positions matching TRBD2. V gave up 9 bases and J gave up 7 bases; unmatched junction bases: 7. Per germline, CDR1 MDHEN and CDR2 SYDVKM. CDR3 length: 14 amino acids. The CDR3 region has the DNA TGTGCCAGTCCTAGCGGGAGGGATAATAATGAGCAGTTCTTC. Translation: CASPSGRDNNEQFF.

This clone came up once. The genes are TRBV19 and TRBJ2-7, with 11 bases identical to TRBD2. The V segment lost 8 bases and the J segment 6 bases; nucleotides outside the gene matches: 6. Germline V gene lookup returns CDR1 LNHDA and CDR2 SQIVND (reference sequence). The CDR3 is 13 residues long. The DNA for the CDR3 is TGTGCCAGTTCGATCGGACTAGCGGGCGAGCAGTACGTC. The encoded protein is CASSIGLAGEQYV.

CDR3 region: CASSMSGLGTDTQYF. CDR3 DNA sequence: TGTGCCAGTAGTATGTCGGGTCTCGGCACAGATACGCAGTATTTT. This chain links TRBV19 with TRBJ2-3; D is uncertain. Between the trimmed V and J ends, which lost 3 bases and 1 base, there was a span of 11 bases. The CDR3 sequence is 15 residues long. Germline CDR1 LNHDA, CDR2 SQIVND (reference sequence).